This TCR beta chain was identified in a study of T-cell memory formation after mild COVID-19. Overall study findings and caveats: Those CD4+ clones that contracted were mainly in CM and EM (CD8+ ones in EMRA).

This clonotype has more than one count but fewer than ten. Its antigen remains unidentified. Using its own MiXCR run on the 5' RACE reads, TCRdb lists one record per CDR3 protein. The sample records 190,000 or so distinct CDR3 sequences, around 21% being singletons. The trim removed 6 bases at V and 2 bases at J, leaving 8 bases unmatched. The CDR3 has 16 residues. This clonotype was sampled from an adult woman who had mild COVID-19 (a few samples of this study predate the infection). Cell type and time point are not known. The sample taken for sequencing was PBMCs or a T cell subset sorted from them (not recorded which). V is TRBV12-3 or TRBV12-4 and J is TRBJ2-3; 10 bases map to TRBD2. In DNA, the CDR3 is TGTGCCAGCAGCCCCGGGACTAGCGCGGACACAGATACGCAGTATTTT. Amino acids: CASSPGTSADTDTQYF.